This T cell receptor (beta chain) was captured by sequencing in a study of shared clonotypes between healthy human individuals. Overall study results and limits: Rarefaction indicated that sorted-subset sequencing remained incomplete although depth was large. Represented diversity, genetic and exposure-history alike, was limited by few donors.

Healthy HIV-negative adults with no recent acute infections or vaccinations were recruited as donors. CDR1 and CDR2 from the germline V gene are SGHRS and YFSETQ. The CDR3 has 15 amino acids. Trimming cost V 3 bases and J 5 bases; bases outside gene matches: 8. A word on this clone: The antigen is undetermined.

Profiling relied on immunoSEQ multiplex PCR, and the TCRdb table lists in-frame clones only, not all of them. The sample carries about 2.4 million clones, approximately 93% recorded once. The chain has TRBV5-1 and TRBJ1-5, with 7 nucleotides matching TRBD1. The sequenced sample was naive CD4+ T cells from PBMCs. Subset here: CD45RA+ positively selected. This sequence originates from a man in his late teens or twenties in good health. Some clones in this sample may be carry-over from other donors' samples. The CDR3 region is CASSWGQLMDQPQHF. The CDR3 coding sequence is TGCGCCAGCAGCTGGGGACAGCTAATGGATCAGCCCCAGCATTTT.